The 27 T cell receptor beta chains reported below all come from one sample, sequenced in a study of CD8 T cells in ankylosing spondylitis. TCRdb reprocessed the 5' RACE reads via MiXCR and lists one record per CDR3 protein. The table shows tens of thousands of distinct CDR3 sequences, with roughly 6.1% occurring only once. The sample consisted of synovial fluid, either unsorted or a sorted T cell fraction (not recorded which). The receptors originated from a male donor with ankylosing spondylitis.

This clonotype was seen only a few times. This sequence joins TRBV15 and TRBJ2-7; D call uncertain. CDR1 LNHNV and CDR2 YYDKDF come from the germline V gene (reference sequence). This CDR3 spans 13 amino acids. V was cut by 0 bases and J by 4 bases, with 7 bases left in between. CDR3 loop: CATSRDLGYEQYF. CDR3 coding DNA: TGTGCCACCAGCAGAGATTTAGGTTACGAGCAGTACTTC.

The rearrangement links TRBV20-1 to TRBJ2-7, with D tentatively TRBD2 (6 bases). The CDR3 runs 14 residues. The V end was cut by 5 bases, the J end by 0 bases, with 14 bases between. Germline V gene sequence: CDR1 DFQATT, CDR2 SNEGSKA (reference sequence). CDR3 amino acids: CSAEISGLSYEQYF. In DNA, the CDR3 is TGCAGTGCTGAGATTAGCGGCCTCTCCTACGAGCAGTACTTC.

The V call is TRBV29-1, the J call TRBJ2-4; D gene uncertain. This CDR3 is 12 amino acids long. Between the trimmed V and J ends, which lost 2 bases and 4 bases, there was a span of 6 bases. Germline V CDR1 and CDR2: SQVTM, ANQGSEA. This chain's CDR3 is CSVEREKNIQYF. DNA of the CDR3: TGCAGCGTTGAAAGGGAAAAAAACATTCAGTACTTC.

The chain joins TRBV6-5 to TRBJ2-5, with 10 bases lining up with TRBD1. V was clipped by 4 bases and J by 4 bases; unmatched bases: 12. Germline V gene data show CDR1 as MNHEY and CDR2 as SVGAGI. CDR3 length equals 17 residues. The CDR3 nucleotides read TGTGCCAGCAGTTTCTCACTCGGGACAGGGGAGGGAGAGACCCAGTACTTC. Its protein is CASSFSLGTGEGETQYF.

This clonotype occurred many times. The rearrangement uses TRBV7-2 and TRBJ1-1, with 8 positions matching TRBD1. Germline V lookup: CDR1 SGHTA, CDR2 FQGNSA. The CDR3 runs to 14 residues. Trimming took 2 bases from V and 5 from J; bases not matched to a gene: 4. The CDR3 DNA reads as TGTGCCAGCAGCTTAAACAGGGGGTTTACTGAAGCTTTCTTT. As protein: CASSLNRGFTEAFF.

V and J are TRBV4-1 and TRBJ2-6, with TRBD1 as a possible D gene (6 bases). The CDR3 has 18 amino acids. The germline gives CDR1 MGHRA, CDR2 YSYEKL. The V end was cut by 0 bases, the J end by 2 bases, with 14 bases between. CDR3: CASSQDQGQGTGANVLTF. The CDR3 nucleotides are TGCGCCAGCAGCCAAGATCAGGGGCAGGGAACTGGGGCCAACGTCCTGACTTTC.

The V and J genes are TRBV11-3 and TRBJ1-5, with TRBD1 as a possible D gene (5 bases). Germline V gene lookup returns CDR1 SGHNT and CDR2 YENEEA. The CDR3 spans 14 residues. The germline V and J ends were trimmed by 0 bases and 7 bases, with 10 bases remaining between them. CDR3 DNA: TGTGCCAGCAGCTTAGACGGGGCCGGGCAGCCCCAGCATTTT. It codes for CASSLDGAGQPQHF.

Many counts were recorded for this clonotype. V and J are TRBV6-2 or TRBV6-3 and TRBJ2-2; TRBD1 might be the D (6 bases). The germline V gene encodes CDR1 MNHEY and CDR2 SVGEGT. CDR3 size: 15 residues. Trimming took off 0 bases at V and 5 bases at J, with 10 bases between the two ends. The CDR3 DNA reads TGTGCCAGCAGTTACTCGGGGACACAGACCGGGGAGCTGTTTTTT. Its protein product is CASSYSGTQTGELFF.

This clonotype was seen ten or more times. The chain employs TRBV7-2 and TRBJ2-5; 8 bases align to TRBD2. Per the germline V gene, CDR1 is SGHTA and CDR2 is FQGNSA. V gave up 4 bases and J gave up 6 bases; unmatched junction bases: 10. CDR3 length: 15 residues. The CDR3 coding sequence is TGTGCCAGCAGCTCCGGGGGGGGGCTAGCCCAGACCCAGTACTTC. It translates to CASSSGGGLAQTQYF.

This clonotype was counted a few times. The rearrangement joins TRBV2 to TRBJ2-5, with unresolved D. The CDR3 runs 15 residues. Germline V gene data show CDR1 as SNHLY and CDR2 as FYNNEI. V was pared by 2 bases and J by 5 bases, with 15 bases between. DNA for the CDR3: TGTGCCAGCAGTGAATCACGGGTAAATTCGGAGACCCAGTACTTC. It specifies CASSESRVNSETQYF.

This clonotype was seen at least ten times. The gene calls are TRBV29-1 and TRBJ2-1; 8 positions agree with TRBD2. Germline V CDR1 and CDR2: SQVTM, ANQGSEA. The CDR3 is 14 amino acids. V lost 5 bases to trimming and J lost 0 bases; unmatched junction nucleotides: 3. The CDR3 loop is CSVTSGSSYNEQFF. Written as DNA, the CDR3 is TGCAGCGTTACTAGCGGAAGCTCCTACAATGAGCAGTTCTTC.

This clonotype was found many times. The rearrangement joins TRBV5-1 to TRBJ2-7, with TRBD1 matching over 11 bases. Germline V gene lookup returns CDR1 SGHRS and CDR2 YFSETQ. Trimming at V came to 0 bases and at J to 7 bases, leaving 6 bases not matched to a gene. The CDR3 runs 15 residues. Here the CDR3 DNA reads TGCGCCAGCAGCTTGGTTGGACAGGGGGCGCCTGAGCAGTACTTC. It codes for CASSLVGQGAPEQYF.

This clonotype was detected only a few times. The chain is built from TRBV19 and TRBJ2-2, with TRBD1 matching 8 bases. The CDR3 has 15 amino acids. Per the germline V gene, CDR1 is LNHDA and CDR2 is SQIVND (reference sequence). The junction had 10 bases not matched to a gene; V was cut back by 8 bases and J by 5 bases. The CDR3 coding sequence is TGTGCCAGTGCTCAAGGACAGGGATGGACCGGGGAGCTGTTTTTT. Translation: CASAQGQGWTGELFF.

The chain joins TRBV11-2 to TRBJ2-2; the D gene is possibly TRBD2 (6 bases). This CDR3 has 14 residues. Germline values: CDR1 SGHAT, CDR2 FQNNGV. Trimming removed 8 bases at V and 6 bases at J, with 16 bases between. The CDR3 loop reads CASDAGTQAGELFF. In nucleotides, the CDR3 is TGTGCCAGCGATGCGGGAACGCAGGCCGGGGAGCTGTTTTTT. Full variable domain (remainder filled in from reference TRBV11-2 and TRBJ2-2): EAGVAQSPRYKIIEKRQSVAFWCNPISGHATLYWYQQILGQGPKLLIQFQNNGVVDDSQLPKDRFSAERLKGVDSTLKIQPAKLEDSAVYLCASDAGTQAGELFFGEGSRLTVL.

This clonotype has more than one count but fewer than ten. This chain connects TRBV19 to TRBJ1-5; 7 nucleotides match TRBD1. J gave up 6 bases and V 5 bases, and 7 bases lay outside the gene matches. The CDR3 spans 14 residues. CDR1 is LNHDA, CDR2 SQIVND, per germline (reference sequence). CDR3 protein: CASSVHRGSQPQHF. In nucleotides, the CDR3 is TGTGCCAGTAGTGTCCACAGGGGTAGTCAGCCCCAGCATTTT.

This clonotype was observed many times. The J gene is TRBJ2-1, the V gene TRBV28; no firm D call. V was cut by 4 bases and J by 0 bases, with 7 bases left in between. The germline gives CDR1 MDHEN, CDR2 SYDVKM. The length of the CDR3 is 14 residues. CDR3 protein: CASSSYSSYNEQFF. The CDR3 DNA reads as TGTGCCAGCAGTTCTTACAGCTCCTACAATGAGCAGTTCTTC.

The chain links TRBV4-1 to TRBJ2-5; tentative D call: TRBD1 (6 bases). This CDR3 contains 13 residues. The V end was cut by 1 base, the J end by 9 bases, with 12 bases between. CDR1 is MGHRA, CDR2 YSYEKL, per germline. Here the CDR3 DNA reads TGCGCCAGCAGCCAAGGCGTACAGGGCTCCCAGTACTTC. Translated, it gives CASSQGVQGSQYF.

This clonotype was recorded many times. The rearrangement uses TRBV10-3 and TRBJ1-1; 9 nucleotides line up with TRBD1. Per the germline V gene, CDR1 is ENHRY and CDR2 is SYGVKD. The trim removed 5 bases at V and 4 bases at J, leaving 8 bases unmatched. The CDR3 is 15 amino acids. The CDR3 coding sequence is TGTGCCATCAGTACAGGGGGCGCGGAGGGCACTGAAGCTTTCTTT. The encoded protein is CAISTGGAEGTEAFF.

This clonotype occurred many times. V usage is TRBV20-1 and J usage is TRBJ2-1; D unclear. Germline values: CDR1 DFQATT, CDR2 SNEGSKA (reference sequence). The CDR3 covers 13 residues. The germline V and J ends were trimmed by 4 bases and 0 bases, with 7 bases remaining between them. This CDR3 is CSANFYSYNEQFF. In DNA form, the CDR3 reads TGCAGTGCTAACTTCTACTCCTACAATGAGCAGTTCTTC.

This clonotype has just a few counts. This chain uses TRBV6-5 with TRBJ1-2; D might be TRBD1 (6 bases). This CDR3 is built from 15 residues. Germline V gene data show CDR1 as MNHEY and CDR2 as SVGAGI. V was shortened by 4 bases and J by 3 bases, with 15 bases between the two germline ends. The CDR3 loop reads CASSSQGIADYGYTF. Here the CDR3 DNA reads TGTGCCAGCAGTTCCCAGGGGATAGCGGACTATGGCTACACCTTC.

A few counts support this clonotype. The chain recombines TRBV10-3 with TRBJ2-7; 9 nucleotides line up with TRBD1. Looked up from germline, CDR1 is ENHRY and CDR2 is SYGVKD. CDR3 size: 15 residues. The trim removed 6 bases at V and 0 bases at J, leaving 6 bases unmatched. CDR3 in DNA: TGTGCCATCAGCCTGGGGGGACAGGGCTCCTACGAGCAGTACTTC. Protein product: CAISLGGQGSYEQYF.

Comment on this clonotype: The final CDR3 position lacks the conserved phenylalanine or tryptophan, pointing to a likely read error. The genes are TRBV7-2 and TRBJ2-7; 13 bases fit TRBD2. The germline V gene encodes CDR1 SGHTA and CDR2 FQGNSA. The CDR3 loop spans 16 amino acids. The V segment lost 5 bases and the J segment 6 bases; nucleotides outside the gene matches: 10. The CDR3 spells CASSRTSGRVSGEQYL. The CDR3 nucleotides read TGTGCCAGCAGCCGTACTAGCGGGAGGGTTAGCGGCGAGCAGTACTTG.

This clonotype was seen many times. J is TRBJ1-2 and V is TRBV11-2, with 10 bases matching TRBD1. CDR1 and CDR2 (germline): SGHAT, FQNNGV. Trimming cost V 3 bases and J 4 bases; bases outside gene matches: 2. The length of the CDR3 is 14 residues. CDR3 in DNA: TGTGCCAGCAGCTTGCGGACAGGGGGCTATGGCTACACCTTC. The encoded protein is CASSLRTGGYGYTF. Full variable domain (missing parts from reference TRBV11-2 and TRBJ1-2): EAGVAQSPRYKIIEKRQSVAFWCNPISGHATLYWYQQILGQGPKLLIQFQNNGVVDDSQLPKDRFSAERLKGVDSTLKIQPAKLEDSAVYLCASSLRTGGYGYTFGSGTRLTVV.

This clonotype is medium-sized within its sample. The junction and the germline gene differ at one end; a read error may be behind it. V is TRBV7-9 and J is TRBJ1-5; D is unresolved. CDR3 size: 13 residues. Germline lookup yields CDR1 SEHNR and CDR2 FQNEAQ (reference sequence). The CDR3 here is CASSLDSNQPQHF. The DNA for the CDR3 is TGCGCCAGCAGCTTGGATAGCAATCAGCCCCAGCATTTT.

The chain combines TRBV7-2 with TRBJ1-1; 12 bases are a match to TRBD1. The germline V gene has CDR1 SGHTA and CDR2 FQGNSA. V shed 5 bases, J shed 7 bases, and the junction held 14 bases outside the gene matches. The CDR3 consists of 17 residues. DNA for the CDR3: TGTGCCAGCAGCCAGGAGGGGACAGGGGGCGGGGGTGGTGAAGCTTTCTTT. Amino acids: CASSQEGTGGGGGEAFF.

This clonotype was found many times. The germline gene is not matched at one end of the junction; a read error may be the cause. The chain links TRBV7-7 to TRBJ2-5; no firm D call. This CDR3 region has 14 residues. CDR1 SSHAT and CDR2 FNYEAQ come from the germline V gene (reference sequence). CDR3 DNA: TGTGCTAGCAGCTTAAATGTACTGTCGGAGACCCAGTACTTC. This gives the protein CASSLNVLSETQYF.

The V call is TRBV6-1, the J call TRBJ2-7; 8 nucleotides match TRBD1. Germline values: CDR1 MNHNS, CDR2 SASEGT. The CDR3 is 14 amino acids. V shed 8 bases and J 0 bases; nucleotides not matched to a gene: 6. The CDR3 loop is CASFRTGLSYEQYF. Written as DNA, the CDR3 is TGTGCCAGCTTCCGGACAGGGCTCTCCTACGAGCAGTACTTC.